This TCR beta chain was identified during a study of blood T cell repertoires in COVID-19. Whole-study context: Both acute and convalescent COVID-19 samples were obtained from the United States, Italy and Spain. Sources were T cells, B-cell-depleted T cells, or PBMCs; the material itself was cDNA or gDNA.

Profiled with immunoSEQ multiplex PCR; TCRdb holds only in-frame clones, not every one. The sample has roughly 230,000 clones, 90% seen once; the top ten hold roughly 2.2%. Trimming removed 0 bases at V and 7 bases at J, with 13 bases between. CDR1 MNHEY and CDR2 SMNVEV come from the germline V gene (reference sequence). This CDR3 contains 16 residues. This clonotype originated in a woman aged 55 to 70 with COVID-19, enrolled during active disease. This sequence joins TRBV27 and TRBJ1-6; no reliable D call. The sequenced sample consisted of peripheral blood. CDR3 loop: CASSLSRQSPNSPLHF. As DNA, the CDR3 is TGTGCCAGCAGTTTATCGAGGCAGTCACCAAATTCACCCCTCCACTTT.